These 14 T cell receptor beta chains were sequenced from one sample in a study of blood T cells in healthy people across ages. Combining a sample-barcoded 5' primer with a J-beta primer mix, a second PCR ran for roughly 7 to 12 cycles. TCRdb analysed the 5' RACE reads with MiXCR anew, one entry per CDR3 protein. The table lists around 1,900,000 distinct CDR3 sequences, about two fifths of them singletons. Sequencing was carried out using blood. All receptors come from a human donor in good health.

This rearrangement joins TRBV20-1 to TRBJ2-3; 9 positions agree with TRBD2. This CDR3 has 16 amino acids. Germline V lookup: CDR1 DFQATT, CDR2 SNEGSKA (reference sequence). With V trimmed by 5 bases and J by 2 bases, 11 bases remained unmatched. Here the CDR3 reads CSAGSYSGGHTDTQYF. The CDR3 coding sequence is TGCAGTGCTGGCTCTTATAGCGGGGGACACACAGATACGCAGTATTTT.

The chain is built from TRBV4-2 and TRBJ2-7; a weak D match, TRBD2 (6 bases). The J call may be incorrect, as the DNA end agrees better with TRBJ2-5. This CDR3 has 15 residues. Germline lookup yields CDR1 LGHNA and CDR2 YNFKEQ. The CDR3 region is CASSQAPGLRETQYF. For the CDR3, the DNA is TGTGCCAGCAGCCAAGCGCCGGGACTGAGAGAGACCCAGTACTTC.

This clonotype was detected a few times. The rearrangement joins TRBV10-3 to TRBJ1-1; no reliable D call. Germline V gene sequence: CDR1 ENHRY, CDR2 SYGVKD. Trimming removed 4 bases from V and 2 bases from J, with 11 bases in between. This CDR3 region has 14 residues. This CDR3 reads CAISGVGSNTEAFF. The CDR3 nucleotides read TGTGCCATCAGTGGGGTGGGGTCTAACACTGAAGCTTTCTTT.

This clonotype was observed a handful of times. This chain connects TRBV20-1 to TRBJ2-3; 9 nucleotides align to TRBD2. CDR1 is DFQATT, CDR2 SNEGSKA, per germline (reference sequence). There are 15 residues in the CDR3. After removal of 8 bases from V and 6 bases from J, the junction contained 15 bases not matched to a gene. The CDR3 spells CSPKKPGLALDTQYF. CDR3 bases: TGCAGTCCAAAAAAGCCGGGACTAGCTCTGGATACGCAGTATTTT.

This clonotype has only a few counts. The CDR3 spells CASSPRLASYEQYF. The CDR3 nucleotides are TGTGCCAGCAGTCCAAGACTAGCATCCTACGAGCAGTACTTC. The V call is TRBV6-5, the J call TRBJ2-7, with 7 bases matching TRBD2. This CDR3 spans 14 amino acids. Unmatched junction bases numbered 5, after V lost 5 bases and J lost 1 base. CDR1 and CDR2 (germline): MNHEY, SVGAGI.

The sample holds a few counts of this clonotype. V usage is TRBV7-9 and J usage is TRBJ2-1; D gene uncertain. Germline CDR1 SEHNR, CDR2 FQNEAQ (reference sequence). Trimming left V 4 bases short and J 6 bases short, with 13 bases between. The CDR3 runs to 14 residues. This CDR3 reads CASSSRAMINEQFF. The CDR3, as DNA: TGTGCCAGCAGCTCCCGGGCTATGATCAATGAGCAGTTCTTC.

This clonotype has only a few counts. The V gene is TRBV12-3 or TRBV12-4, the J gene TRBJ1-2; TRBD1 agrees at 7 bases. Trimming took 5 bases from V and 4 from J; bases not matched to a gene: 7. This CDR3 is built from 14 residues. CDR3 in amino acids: CASSGGQSLYGYTF. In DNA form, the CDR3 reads TGTGCCAGCAGTGGGGGACAGAGCCTCTATGGCTACACCTTC.

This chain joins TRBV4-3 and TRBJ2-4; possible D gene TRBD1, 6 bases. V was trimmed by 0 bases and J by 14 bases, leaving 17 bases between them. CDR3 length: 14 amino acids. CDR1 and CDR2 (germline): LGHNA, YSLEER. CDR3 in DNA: TGCGCCAGCAGCCAAGATCGAGGGGTCGAGGGGGAGTACTTC. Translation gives CASSQDRGVEGEYF.

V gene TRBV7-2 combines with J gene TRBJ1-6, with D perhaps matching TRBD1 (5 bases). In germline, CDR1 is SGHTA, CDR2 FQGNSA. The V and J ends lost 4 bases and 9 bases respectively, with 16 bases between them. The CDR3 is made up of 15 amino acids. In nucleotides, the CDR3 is TGTGCCAGCAGCTCAGTGGGGTCGAGGGGTTCACCCCTCCACTTT. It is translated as CASSSVGSRGSPLHF.

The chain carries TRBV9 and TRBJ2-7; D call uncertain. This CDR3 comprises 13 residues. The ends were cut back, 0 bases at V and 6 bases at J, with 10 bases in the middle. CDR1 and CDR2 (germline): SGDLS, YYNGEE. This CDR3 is CASSVGGTGEQYF. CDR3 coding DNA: TGTGCCAGCAGCGTAGGGGGTACGGGCGAGCAGTACTTC.

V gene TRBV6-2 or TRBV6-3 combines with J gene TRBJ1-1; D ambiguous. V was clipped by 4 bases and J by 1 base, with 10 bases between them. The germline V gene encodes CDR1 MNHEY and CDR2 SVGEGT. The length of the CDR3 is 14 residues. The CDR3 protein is CASSFVRRNTEAFF. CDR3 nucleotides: TGTGCCAGCAGTTTCGTCCGCAGGAACACTGAAGCTTTCTTT.

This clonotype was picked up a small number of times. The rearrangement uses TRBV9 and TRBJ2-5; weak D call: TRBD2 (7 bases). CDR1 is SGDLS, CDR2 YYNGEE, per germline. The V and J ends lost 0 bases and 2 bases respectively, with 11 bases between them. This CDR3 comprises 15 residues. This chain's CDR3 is CASSVAGGSQETQYF. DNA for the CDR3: TGTGCCAGCAGCGTAGCGGGGGGCAGTCAAGAGACCCAGTACTTC.

CDR3 loop: CASSWPGAVYDEQFF. CDR3 coding DNA: TGCGCCAGCAGCTGGCCGGGGGCTGTATACGATGAGCAGTTCTTC. This sequence joins TRBV5-1 and TRBJ2-1; either TRBD1 or TRBD2 may supply D (6 bases each). CDR1 and CDR2 from the germline V gene are SGHRS and YFSETQ. The CDR3 covers 15 residues. Trimming removed 3 bases from V and 8 bases from J, with 18 bases in between.

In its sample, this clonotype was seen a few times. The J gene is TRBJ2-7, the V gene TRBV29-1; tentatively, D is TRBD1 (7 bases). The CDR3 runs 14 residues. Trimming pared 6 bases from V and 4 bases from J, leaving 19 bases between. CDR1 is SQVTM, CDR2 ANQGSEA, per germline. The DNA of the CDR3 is TGCAGCGTCGTACAGGGGCCCGGGGGATACGAGCAGTACTTC. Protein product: CSVVQGPGGYEQYF.